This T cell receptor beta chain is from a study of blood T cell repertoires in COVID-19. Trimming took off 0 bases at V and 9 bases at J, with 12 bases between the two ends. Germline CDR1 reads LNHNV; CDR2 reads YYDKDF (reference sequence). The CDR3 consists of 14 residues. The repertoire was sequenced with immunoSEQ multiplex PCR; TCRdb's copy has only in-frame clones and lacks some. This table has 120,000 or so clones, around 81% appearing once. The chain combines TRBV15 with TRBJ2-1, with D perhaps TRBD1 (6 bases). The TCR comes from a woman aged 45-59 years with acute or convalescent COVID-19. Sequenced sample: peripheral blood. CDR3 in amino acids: CATSREARGIEQFF. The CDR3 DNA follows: TGTGCCACCAGCAGAGAAGCAAGGGGGATTGAGCAGTTCTTC.